This record covers a single T cell receptor (beta chain). The clone's antigen remains unknown. No qualities accompany the bases; no much larger clone lies one base away. To prepare the library, 5' RACE was applied. Sequenced on an Illumina HiSeq 2500. A second roughly 7 to 11 cycle PCR used a sample-barcoded 5' primer and a J-beta primer mix. A unique molecular identifier was introduced onto each TCR beta cDNA molecule by a template-switch 5' adaptor carrying 12 random nucleotides. At least 3 million CDR3-containing paired-end reads were obtained from each sample. First-strand cDNA was synthesized from all RNA with the Mint cDNA synthesis kit, primed by a TRBC-specific oligonucleotide. Following uracil-DNA glycosylase treatment, a first 18-cycle PCR with universal primers M1SS and BC2_uni_R was performed on all cDNA. Per the original workflow: Each sample was normalized by randomly selecting 1 million high-quality reads, each carrying a distinct molecular identifier. Instead of being binned into consensus sequences, reads that shared molecular identifiers were thrown out. MiTCR, set to a Q25 quality threshold and the strictest error-elimination algorithm, was used for CDR3 identification, clonotype clustering and error correction. A nonparametric unseen species model using Euler transformation provided a lower-bound estimate of total TCR beta diversity. TCRdb passed the public sequencing reads through fastp at Q25 and MiXCR, retaining productive beta sequences. Each CDR3 protein appears once, grouped with its most common genes and DNA. The V and J calls follow TCRdb's processing rather than the paper's. For this sample there are hundreds of thousands of distinct CDR3 sequences; 55% to 70% appear just once. The ten largest clonotypes hold roughly 22% of the sample.

The record originates from a study of blood T cells in healthy people across ages (dated by TCRdb to the mid-2010s). Background for the entire study: In model experiments, template switching captured roughly one uniquely barcoded TCR beta cDNA molecule for every two T cells. Using deep sequencing normalized with unique cDNA molecular identifiers, the study measured how TCR beta repertoire diversity changes with age. The donors were split into four age groups: young (average 16 years), middle-aged (39), aged (roughly 65) and long-lived (over 80). To avoid experimental bias, donors of different ages were distributed randomly across sequencing lanes. The study analyzed two additional independent replicas of 1 million unique cDNA reads from the same blood draw for two donors, one aged 18 to 30 and one aged 80 or older. Broad study findings and their caveats: The long-lived group showed more naive CD4+ T cells, fewer expanded clones and increased TCR diversity than the aged group, suggesting age selection. Estimates of total diversity based on one million sequenced T cells were regarded as lower bounds and as underestimates. A strong correlation was found between observed TCR beta diversity and the percentage of naive T cells measured by flow cytometry. Bulk unsorted PBMC profiling prevented conclusive comparison of naive and antigen-experienced compartments. Because the CMV infection status of the donors was unknown, age-related changes in expanded clonotypes may potentially have been confounded. Observed TCR beta diversity per million T cells fell roughly linearly with age, and a significant reduction was already apparent by age around 36.

Donors were 40 or so systemically healthy Caucasian individuals from Russia aged roughly 6 to 90 years. Ten milliliters of peripheral blood were drawn from each donor into EDTA-treated Vacutainer tubes. Ficoll-Paque density-gradient centrifugation was used to isolate PBMCs, with at least 7 million per sample. Total RNA, at least 5.5 micrograms per sample, was extracted from PBMCs with Trizol reagent. Naive CD45RAhigh/CD27high T cell percentages were measured by flow cytometry on a PBMC aliquot from every donor. According to the germline V gene (reference sequence), CDR1 reads LGHDT and CDR2 reads YNNKEL. Measured from the cysteine to the phenylalanine, the CDR3 is 14 residues long. This entry keeps only the CDR3 DNA: 42 bases, framed from base 1. Between the V and J ends, shortened by 2 bases and 5 bases respectively, the junction contains 12 bases.

The rearrangement combines TRBV3-1 with TRBJ1-1, with the D gene too uncertain to name. Specimen: blood. The TCR originated in a man between 25 and 39 years old in good health. The CDR3 sequence is CASSQREFRTEAFF. The nucleotide sequence reads as follows: TGTGCCAGCAGCCAACGGGAGTTTAGGACTGAAGCTTTCTTT.